This TCR beta chain was documented in a study of ipilimumab plus nivolumab after autologous stem cell transplantation. Here immunoSEQ multiplex PCR was the method, and the copy in TCRdb shows in-frame clones only, minus some. Of around 45,000 clones listed, around nine tenths were seen once; the top ten hold less than 0.95%. This CDR3 has 13 residues. Germline values: CDR1 MNHNS, CDR2 SASEGT. This sequence originates from a male donor with multiple myeloma. The sample here was PBMCs, taken in a trial of ipilimumab plus nivolumab as post-transplant consolidation. The J gene is TRBJ2-5, the V gene TRBV6-1, with D unresolved. The end of the DNA is better explained by TRBJ2-7, so the J call may be wrong. CDR3 sequence: CASTPDEAYEQYF. DNA for the CDR3: TGTGCCAGCACTCCGGACGAGGCCTACGAGCAGTACTTC.